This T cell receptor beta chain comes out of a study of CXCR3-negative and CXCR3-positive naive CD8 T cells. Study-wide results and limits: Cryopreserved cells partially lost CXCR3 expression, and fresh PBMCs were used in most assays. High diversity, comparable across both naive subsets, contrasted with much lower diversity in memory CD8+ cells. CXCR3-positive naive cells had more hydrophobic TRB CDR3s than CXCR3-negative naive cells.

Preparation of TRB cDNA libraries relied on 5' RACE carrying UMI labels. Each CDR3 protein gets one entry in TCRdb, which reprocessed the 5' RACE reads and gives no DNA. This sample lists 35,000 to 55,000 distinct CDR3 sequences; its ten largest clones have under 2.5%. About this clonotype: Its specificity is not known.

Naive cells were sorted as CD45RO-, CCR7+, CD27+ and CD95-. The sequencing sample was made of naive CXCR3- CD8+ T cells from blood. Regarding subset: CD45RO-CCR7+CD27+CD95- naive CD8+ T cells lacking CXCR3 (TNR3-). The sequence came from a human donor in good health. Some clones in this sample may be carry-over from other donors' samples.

The CDR3 sequence is CASSQGEGEQFF. The chain carries TRBV3-1 and TRBJ2-1. Germline CDR1 reads LGHDT; CDR2 reads YNNKEL (reference sequence). There are 12 residues in the CDR3.